These 29 T cell receptor beta chains were all obtained from the same sample, sequenced in a study of human T cells and chemical hapten exposure. Noted time point: patch test 1, 2 weeks after DPC sensitization. This sample's treatment: therapeutic diphenylcyclopropenone sensitization with weekly scalp DPC. Each CDR3 protein gets one entry after TCRdb re-called the RACE reads with MiXCR. The sample holds around 110,000 distinct CDR3 sequences, 9% to 14% seen once. Sequencing was performed on whole blood, taken in connection with sensitization to the hapten diphenylcyclopropenone (DPC). Every receptor here comes from a woman between 45 and 60 years old with alopecia areata. Some clones in this sample may be carry-over from other donors' samples.

The chain joins TRBV6-2 or TRBV6-3 to TRBJ1-1; D unclear. The V gene lost 10 bases and the J gene lost 0 bases, with 27 bases spanning the gap. Germline V CDR1 and CDR2: MNHEY, SVGEGT. This CDR3 comprises 18 residues. DNA for the CDR3: TGTGCCATTACCTCAAGGGTGGGAGGTGTGCGCCTGAACACTGAAGCTTTCTTT. Translated: CAITSRVGGVRLNTEAFF.

This clonotype was picked up many times. V usage is TRBV20-1 and J usage is TRBJ2-7; the D is unclear. The CDR3 is made up of 13 amino acids. Deletions cut 3 bases from V and 2 bases from J, with 11 bases between. Germline V gene sequence: CDR1 DFQATT, CDR2 SNEGSKA (reference sequence). Here the CDR3 reads CSARLPSTYEQYF. CDR3 bases: TGCAGTGCTAGGTTACCTTCCACCTACGAGCAGTACTTC.

This clonotype was recorded at least ten times. The rearrangement joins TRBV4-2 to TRBJ2-5; 12 bases line up with TRBD2. The length of the CDR3 is 20 residues. J lost 1 base, V lost 0 bases, and 12 bases had no gene match. Germline V gives CDR1 LGHNA, CDR2 YNFKEQ. The CDR3, as DNA: TGTGCCAGCAGCCAAGATCAAGGAAGGACTAGCGGGGATACCCAAGAGACCCAGTACTTC. This translates into CASSQDQGRTSGDTQETQYF.

There are many counts of this clonotype. The chain employs TRBV12-3 or TRBV12-4 and TRBJ2-2, with no clear D. The length of the CDR3 is 14 residues. Trimming removed 6 bases from V and 5 bases from J, with 13 bases in between. The CDR3 nucleotides are TGTGCCAGCAGCCCTTACGAAGGTACCGGGGAGCTGTTTTTT. It is translated as CASSPYEGTGELFF.

In this sample, this clonotype turned up many times. This chain links TRBV3-1 with TRBJ2-5, with TRBD2 matching 11 bases. Germline CDR1 is LGHDT and CDR2 is YNNKEL (reference sequence). The length of the CDR3 is 16 residues. Trimming removed 1 base from V and 6 bases from J; junction bases left unmatched: 7. Here the CDR3 DNA reads TGTGCCAGCAGCCAAGGTAGCGGGGGGGCCCGAAAGACCCAGTACTTC. Its protein is CASSQGSGGARKTQYF.

In its sample, this clonotype was seen many times. This sequence joins TRBV7-6 and TRBJ2-7, with 9 bases matching TRBD1. The length of the CDR3 is 15 residues. Germline trimming cut 3 bases from V and 5 bases from J; bases unmatched to any gene: 8. CDR1 is SGHVS, CDR2 FNYEAQ, per germline. This chain's CDR3 is CASSFGTGPPHEQYF. The CDR3 DNA follows: TGTGCCAGCAGCTTTGGGACAGGGCCCCCCCACGAGCAGTACTTC.

This clonotype has a count of ten or more. This chain connects TRBV24-1 to TRBJ2-1, with 8 nucleotides matching TRBD2. The length of the CDR3 is 14 residues. With 8 bases clipped from V and 6 bases from J, the junction kept 8 bases outside the gene matches. Germline V gene lookup returns CDR1 KGHDR and CDR2 SFDVKD. CDR3 coding DNA: TGTGCCACCAAGACTAGCGATCTCTCCAATGAGCAGTTCTTC. This codes for CATKTSDLSNEQFF.

This clonotype was recorded many times. The rearrangement joins TRBV12-3 or TRBV12-4 to TRBJ2-7, with 7 nucleotides matching TRBD2. The CDR3 loop spans 14 amino acids. Trimming at V came to 3 bases and at J to 3 bases, leaving 5 bases not matched to a gene. The CDR3 loop is CASSLGLLVYEQYF. CDR3 nucleotide sequence: TGTGCCAGCAGTTTGGGACTACTGGTCTACGAGCAGTACTTC.

This clonotype was picked up many times. This chain uses TRBV24-1 with TRBJ2-5, with D perhaps given as TRBD1 or TRBD2 (6 bases each). Germline CDR1 KGHDR, CDR2 SFDVKD. V was pared by 6 bases and J by 8 bases, with 12 bases between. This CDR3 spans 12 amino acids. CDR3 amino acids: CATSLPGGTQYF. In DNA, the CDR3 is TGTGCCACCAGTCTCCCCGGGGGCACCCAGTACTTC.

This clonotype was detected only a few times. The chain combines TRBV6-6 with TRBJ1-2; D is ambiguous. The germline V gene encodes CDR1 MNHNY and CDR2 SVGAGI (reference sequence). This CDR3 comprises 13 residues. Trimming removed 6 bases at V and 1 base at J, with 9 bases between. DNA of the CDR3: TGTGCCAGCAGCACGGAGTTTAACTATGGCTACACCTTC. The encoded protein is CASSTEFNYGYTF.

This clonotype was counted many times. This sequence joins TRBV5-1 and TRBJ2-3, with a possible D match to TRBD2 (7 bases). CDR3 size: 14 residues. Deletions cut 8 bases from V and 1 base from J, with 14 bases between. CDR1 and CDR2 from the germline V gene are SGHRS and YFSETQ. This CDR3 is CASSGGRGTDTQYF. The CDR3, as DNA: TGCGCCAGTTCGGGGGGCCGGGGCACAGATACGCAGTATTTT.

The chain joins TRBV11-3 to TRBJ2-1, with TRBD2 identical over 11 bases. The trim removed 1 base at V and 5 bases at J, leaving 7 bases unmatched. The CDR3 loop spans 17 amino acids. Germline V gene data show CDR1 as SGHNT and CDR2 as YENEEA. The CDR3 sequence is CASSLGLAGGKHNEQFF. DNA of the CDR3: TGTGCCAGCAGCTTAGGTCTAGCGGGGGGTAAGCACAATGAGCAGTTCTTC.

This clonotype has more than one count but fewer than ten. The genes are TRBV6-6 and TRBJ2-3, with a tentative D call TRBD1 (7 bases). The V end lost 7 bases, the J end lost 0 bases, and 17 bases lay between the germline ends. The CDR3 length is 16 residues. Germline assignment: CDR1 MNHNY and CDR2 SVGAGI (reference sequence). CDR3 residues: CASMEGTASSTDTQYF. In nucleotides, the CDR3 is TGTGCCAGCATGGAGGGGACAGCCTCTAGCACAGATACGCAGTATTTT.

The rearrangement links TRBV7-8 to TRBJ1-1; D is unresolved. Germline CDR1 is SGHVS and CDR2 is FQNEAQ. Trimming removed 2 bases at V and 0 bases at J, with 10 bases between. This CDR3 comprises 15 residues. CDR3 coding DNA: TGTGCCAGCAGCTTAAATATTCAGGTGAACACTGAAGCTTTCTTT. Amino acids: CASSLNIQVNTEAFF.

There are many counts of this clonotype. This chain links TRBV5-6 with TRBJ1-4; D might be TRBD1 (5 bases). Germline lookup yields CDR1 SGHDT and CDR2 YYEEEE. Trimming stripped 4 bases from V and 4 bases from J, with 20 bases between. The CDR3 totals 17 residues. As DNA, the CDR3 is TGTGCCAGCAGCCCCCGAGATGTATGGGGGATTAATGAAAAACTGTTTTTT. As protein: CASSPRDVWGINEKLFF.

This clonotype came up a few times. The J gene is TRBJ1-5, the V gene TRBV6-1, with 11 bases aligning to TRBD1. This CDR3 has 16 amino acids. The V gene end was trimmed by 4 bases and the J gene end by 5 bases; junction bases not matched to a gene: 7. Germline-derived CDR1 and CDR2 are MNHNS and SASEGT. The CDR3 region has the DNA TGTGCCAGCAGTGTTAGGACAGGGGGCCCCTATCAGCCCCAGCATTTT. It translates to CASSVRTGGPYQPQHF.

This chain links TRBV29-1 with TRBJ1-1, with D possibly being TRBD1 (6 bases). Trimming cost V 7 bases and J 10 bases, with 16 bases left between them. The CDR3 contains 11 residues. Germline assignment: CDR1 SQVTM and CDR2 ANQGSEA. The CDR3 protein is CSATLGGIAFF. The DNA of the CDR3 is TGCAGCGCCACTCTCGGGGGCATAGCTTTCTTT.

There are a few counts of this clonotype. This chain connects TRBV28 to TRBJ2-7; D ambiguous. The CDR3 is 11 amino acids. The V and J ends lost 6 bases and 3 bases respectively, with 6 bases between them. CDR1 and CDR2 from the germline V gene are MDHEN and SYDVKM. CDR3 in amino acids: CASRLDYEQYF. The DNA of the CDR3 is TGTGCCAGCAGGCTCGACTACGAGCAGTACTTC.

The chain couples TRBV11-2 to TRBJ2-6; no reliable D call. V dropped 4 bases and J dropped 4 bases, with 14 bases sitting between them. Germline assignment: CDR1 SGHAT and CDR2 FQNNGV. The length of the CDR3 is 16 residues. Written as DNA, the CDR3 is TGTGCCAGCAGCTCCGCGGCCGTTTTGGGGGCCAACGTCCTGACTTTC. It is translated as CASSSAAVLGANVLTF.

This clonotype was detected ten times or more. This chain links TRBV7-2 with TRBJ2-1; D possibly corresponds to TRBD1 (5 bases). The germline gives CDR1 SGHTA, CDR2 FQGNSA. CDR3 length: 12 residues. V lost 1 base and J lost 11, with 9 bases in between. The CDR3 DNA reads TGTGCCAGCAGCTTAGTCTCGGACAAGCAGTTCTTC. Protein product: CASSLVSDKQFF.

This clonotype has at least ten counts. The genes are TRBV29-1 and TRBJ1-3; D gene ambiguous. The CDR3 runs to 13 residues. Germline-derived CDR1 and CDR2 are SQVTM and ANQGSEA. Trimming stripped 5 bases from V and 0 bases from J, with 8 bases between. CDR3: CSVSSASGNTIYF. CDR3 in DNA: TGCAGCGTTTCTTCCGCCTCTGGAAACACCATATATTTT.

In its sample, this clonotype was seen many times. The genes are TRBV5-5 and TRBJ1-6, with 7 bases aligning to TRBD1. The CDR3 is made up of 14 amino acids. In germline, CDR1 is SGHKS, CDR2 YYEKEE (reference sequence). The V segment lost 0 bases and the J segment 10 bases; nucleotides outside the gene matches: 4. For the CDR3, the DNA is TGTGCCAGCAGCTTGGACAGGGGCGGGTCACCCCTCCACTTT. Its protein product is CASSLDRGGSPLHF. Full variable domain (outside the CDR3, taken from reference TRBV5-5 and TRBJ1-6): DAGVTQSPTHLIKTRGQQVTLRCSPISGHKSVSWYQQVLGQGPQFIFQYYEKEERGRGNFPDRFSARQFPNYSSELNVNALLLGDSALYLCASSLDRGGSPLHFGNGTRLTVT.

The chain links TRBV5-5 to TRBJ1-4, with D hard to call. Trimming shortened V by 0 bases and J by 10 bases, and 16 bases separated the two germline ends. The CDR3 runs to 15 residues. Germline assignment: CDR1 SGHKS and CDR2 YYEKEE (reference sequence). The CDR3 DNA reads as TGTGCCAGCAGCTTGGGCAGACCCTCCGACGGAAAACTGTTTTTT. Protein sequence: CASSLGRPSDGKLFF.

V gene TRBV27 combines with J gene TRBJ2-3, with 8 bases that match TRBD2. The length of the CDR3 is 16 residues. Germline assignment: CDR1 MNHEY and CDR2 SMNVEV (reference sequence). V shed 1 base and J 4 bases; nucleotides not matched to a gene: 7. The CDR3 region is CASSLWDGGASDTQYF. The CDR3 DNA reads as TGTGCCAGCAGTTTATGGGACGGGGGGGCCTCAGATACGCAGTATTTT.

The chain has TRBV5-6 and TRBJ1-6; perhaps TRBD1 as D (6 bases). The V and J ends lost 0 bases and 10 bases respectively, with 17 bases between them. CDR3 length: 16 amino acids. CDR1 is SGHDT, CDR2 YYEEEE, per germline. CDR3 loop: CASSLVGAGAESPLHF. CDR3 DNA: TGTGCCAGCAGCTTGGTAGGGGCAGGGGCGGAATCACCCCTCCACTTT.

The CDR3 DNA is TGTGCCAGCAGCTTAGTATCAGGGAGCACTGAAGCTTTCTTT. It is translated as CASSLVSGSTEAFF. The chain joins TRBV7-9 to TRBJ1-1; a possible D gene is TRBD1 (5 bases). Germline V gene sequence: CDR1 SEHNR, CDR2 FQNEAQ (reference sequence). The CDR3 loop spans 14 amino acids. V dropped 1 base and J dropped 4 bases, with 10 bases sitting between them.

This clonotype appeared a few times. This chain joins TRBV15 and TRBJ2-1; weak D call: TRBD2 (6 bases). The CDR3 is 11 amino acids. V was trimmed by 6 bases and J by 9 bases, leaving 9 bases between them. Germline loops: CDR1 LNHNV, CDR2 YYDKDF (reference sequence). The CDR3 DNA sequence: TGTGCCACCAGTTCCGGGGGTGAGCAGTTCTTC. Translating gives CATSSGGEQFF.

This clonotype has a count of ten or more. At one boundary the junction diverges from the germline segment, which might be a read error. CDR3 loop: CSVEYGPGLF. DNA for the CDR3: TGCAGCGTTGAATACGGGCCTGGTCTCTTC. The J gene is TRBJ2-1, the V gene TRBV29-1; D ambiguous. This CDR3 has 10 residues. The germline V gene has CDR1 SQVTM and CDR2 ANQGSEA.

This clonotype was seen a few times. The rearrangement links TRBV19 to TRBJ1-6, with D maybe TRBD1 (6 bases). V dropped 7 bases and J dropped 7 bases, with 17 bases sitting between them. The CDR3 is 15 amino acids. Germline lookup yields CDR1 LNHDA and CDR2 SQIVND (reference sequence). The CDR3 region is CASTLSPGANSPLHF. CDR3 nucleotide sequence: TGTGCCAGTACCCTCTCGCCGGGGGCCAATTCACCCCTCCACTTT.